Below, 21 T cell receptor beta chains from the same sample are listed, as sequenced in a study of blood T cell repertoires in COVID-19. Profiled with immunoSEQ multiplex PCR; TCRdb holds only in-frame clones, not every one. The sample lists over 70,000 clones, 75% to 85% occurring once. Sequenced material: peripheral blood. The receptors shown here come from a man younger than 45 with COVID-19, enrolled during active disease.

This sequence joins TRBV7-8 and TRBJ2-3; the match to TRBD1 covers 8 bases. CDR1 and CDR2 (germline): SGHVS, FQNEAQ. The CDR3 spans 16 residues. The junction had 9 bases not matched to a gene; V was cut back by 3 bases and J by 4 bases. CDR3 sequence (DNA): TGTGCCAGCAGCTTGCCGGACAGGGTGCAGGCAGATACGCAGTATTTT. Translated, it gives CASSLPDRVQADTQYF.

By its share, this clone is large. The CDR3 DNA is TGTGCCAGCAGTGACGCTACAGGGGGCGGTTCCTACGAGCAGTACTTC. Protein product: CASSDATGGGSYEQYF. This chain links TRBV6-1 with TRBJ2-7; 9 bases align to TRBD1. V lost 3 bases, J lost 1 base, and 7 bases stayed unmatched. The length of the CDR3 is 16 residues. Germline V gives CDR1 MNHNS, CDR2 SASEGT.

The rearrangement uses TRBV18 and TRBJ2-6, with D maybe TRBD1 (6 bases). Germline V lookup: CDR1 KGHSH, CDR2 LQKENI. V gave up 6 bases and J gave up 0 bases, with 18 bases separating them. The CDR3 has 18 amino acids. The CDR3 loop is CASSRLQGRSSGANVLTF. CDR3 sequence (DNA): TGTGCCAGCTCCCGTCTCCAGGGGCGAAGCTCTGGGGCCAACGTCCTGACTTTC.

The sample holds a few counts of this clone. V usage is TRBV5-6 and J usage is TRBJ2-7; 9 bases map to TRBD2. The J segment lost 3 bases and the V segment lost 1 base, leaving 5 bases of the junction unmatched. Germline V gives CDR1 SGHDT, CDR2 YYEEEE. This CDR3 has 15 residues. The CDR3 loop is CASSLWGAGGYEQYF. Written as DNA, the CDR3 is TGTGCCAGCAGCTTGTGGGGAGCGGGAGGCTACGAGCAGTACTTC.

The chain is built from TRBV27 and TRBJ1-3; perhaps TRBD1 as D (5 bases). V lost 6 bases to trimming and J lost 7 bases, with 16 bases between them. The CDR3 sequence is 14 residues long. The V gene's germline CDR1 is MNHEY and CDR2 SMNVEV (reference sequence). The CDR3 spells CASSAGHSRNTIYF. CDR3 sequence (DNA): TGTGCCAGCAGCGCAGGGCATTCAAGGAACACCATATATTTT.

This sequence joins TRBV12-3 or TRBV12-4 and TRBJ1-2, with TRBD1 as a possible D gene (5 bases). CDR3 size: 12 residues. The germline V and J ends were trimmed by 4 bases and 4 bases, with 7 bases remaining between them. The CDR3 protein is CASSWGGYGYTF. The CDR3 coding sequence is TGTGCCAGCAGTTGGGGGGGCTATGGCTACACCTTC.

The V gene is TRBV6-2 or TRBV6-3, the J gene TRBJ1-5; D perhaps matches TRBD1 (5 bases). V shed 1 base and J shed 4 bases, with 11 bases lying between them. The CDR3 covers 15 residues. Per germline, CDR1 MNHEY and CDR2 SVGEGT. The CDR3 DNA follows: TGTGCCAGCAGTTACTTGGGGGGTGGGAATCAGCCCCAGCATTTT. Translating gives CASSYLGGGNQPQHF.

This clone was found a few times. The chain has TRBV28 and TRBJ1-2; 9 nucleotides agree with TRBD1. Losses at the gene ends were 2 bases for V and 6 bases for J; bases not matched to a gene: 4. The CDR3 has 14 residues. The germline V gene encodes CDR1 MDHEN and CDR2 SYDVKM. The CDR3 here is CASSLPGQGDGYTF. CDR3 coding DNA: TGTGCCAGCAGTTTACCGGGACAGGGCGATGGCTACACCTTC.

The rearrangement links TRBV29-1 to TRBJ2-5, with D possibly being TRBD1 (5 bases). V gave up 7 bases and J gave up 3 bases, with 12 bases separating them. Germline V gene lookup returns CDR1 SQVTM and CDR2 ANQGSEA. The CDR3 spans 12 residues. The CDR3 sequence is CSARVREETQYF. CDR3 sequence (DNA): TGCAGCGCCCGAGTCAGGGAAGAGACCCAGTACTTC.

CDR3 protein: CASSEISLHF. Here the CDR3 DNA reads TGTGCCAGCAGTGAAATATCCCTCCACTTT. The chain joins TRBV6-1 to TRBJ1-6; D gene ambiguous. Trimming removed 2 bases from V and 14 bases from J, with 4 bases in between. The length of the CDR3 is 10 residues. The germline CDR1 and CDR2 sequences are MNHNS and SASEGT.

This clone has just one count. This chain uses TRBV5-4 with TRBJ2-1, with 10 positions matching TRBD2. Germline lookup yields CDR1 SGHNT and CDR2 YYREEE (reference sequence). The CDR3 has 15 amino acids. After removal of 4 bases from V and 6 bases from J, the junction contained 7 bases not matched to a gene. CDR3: CASSLSGRDFNEQFF. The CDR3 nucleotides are TGTGCCAGCAGCCTGAGCGGGAGGGACTTCAATGAGCAGTTCTTC.

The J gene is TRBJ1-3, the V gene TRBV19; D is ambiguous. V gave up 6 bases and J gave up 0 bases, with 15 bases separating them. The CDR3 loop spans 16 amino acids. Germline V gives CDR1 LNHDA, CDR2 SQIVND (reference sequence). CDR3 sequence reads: CASSRGGLSSGNTIYF. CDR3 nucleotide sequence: TGTGCCAGTAGCCGTGGAGGGCTCTCCTCTGGAAACACCATATATTTT. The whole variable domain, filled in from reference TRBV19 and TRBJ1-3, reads DGGITQSPKYLFRKEGQNVTLSCEQNLNHDAMYWYRQDPGQGLRLIYYSQIVNDFQKGDIAEGYSVSREKKESFPLTVTSAQKNPTAFYLCASSRGGLSSGNTIYFGEGSWLTVV.

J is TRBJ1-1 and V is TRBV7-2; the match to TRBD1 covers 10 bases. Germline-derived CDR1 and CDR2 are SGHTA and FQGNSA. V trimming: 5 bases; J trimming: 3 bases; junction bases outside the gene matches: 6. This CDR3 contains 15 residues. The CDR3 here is CASSKTGGADTEAFF. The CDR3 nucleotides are TGTGCCAGCAGCAAGACAGGGGGCGCGGACACTGAAGCTTTCTTT.

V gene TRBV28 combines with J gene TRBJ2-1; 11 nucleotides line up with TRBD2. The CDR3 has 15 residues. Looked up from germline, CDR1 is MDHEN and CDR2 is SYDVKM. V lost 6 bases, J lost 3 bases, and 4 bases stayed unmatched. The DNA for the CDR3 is TGTGCCAGCAGAAATCTAGCGGGAGGCTACAATGAGCAGTTCTTC. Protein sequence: CASRNLAGGYNEQFF.

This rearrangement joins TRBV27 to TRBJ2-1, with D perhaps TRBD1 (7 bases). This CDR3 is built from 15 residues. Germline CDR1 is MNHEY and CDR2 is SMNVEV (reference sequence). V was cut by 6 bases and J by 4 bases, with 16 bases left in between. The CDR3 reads CASRSDRDFYNEQFF. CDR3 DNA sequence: TGTGCCAGCAGATCCGACAGGGACTTTTACAATGAGCAGTTCTTC.

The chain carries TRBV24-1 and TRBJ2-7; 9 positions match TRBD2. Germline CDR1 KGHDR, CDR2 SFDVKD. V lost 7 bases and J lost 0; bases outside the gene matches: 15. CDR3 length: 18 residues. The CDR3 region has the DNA TGTGCCACCAGCCTTGGGAGAAGAGCGGGAGGCTTCTCCTACGAGCAGTACTTC. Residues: CATSLGRRAGGFSYEQYF.

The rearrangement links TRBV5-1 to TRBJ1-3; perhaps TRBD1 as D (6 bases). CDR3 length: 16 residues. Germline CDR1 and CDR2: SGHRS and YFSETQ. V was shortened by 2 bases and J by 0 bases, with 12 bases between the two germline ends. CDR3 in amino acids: CASSLQGTISGNTIYF. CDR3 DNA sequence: TGCGCCAGCAGCTTACAGGGAACTATCTCTGGAAACACCATATATTTT.

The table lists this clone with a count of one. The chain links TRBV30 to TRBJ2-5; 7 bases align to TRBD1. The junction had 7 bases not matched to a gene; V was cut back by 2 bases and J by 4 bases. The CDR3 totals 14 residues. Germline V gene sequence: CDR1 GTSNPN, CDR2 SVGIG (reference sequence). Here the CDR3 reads CAWSTLGQRETQYF. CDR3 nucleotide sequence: TGTGCCTGGAGTACTTTGGGACAGAGAGAGACCCAGTACTTC.

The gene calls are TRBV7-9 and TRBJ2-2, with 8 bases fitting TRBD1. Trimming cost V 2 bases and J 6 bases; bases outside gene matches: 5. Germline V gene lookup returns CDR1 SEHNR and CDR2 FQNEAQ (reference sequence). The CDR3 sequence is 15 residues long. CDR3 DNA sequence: TGTGCCAGCAGCTTATCCGGACAGGGCGCCGGGGAGCTGTTTTTT. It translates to CASSLSGQGAGELFF.

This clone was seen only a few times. This CDR3 is CSASTYIDYGYTF. The DNA of the CDR3 is TGCAGTGCTAGTACTTATATCGACTATGGCTACACCTTC. This chain links TRBV20-1 with TRBJ1-2, with unresolved D. This CDR3 has 13 amino acids. Germline CDR1 is DFQATT and CDR2 is SNEGSKA (reference sequence). V shed 3 bases and J shed 3 bases, with 11 bases lying between them.

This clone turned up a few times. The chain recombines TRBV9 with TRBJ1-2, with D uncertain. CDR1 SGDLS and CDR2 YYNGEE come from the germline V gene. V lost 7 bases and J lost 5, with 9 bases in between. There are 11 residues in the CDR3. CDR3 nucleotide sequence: TGTGCCAGCCGAGCGTATTATGGCTACACCTTC. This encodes CASRAYYGYTF.